These 4 T cell receptor beta chains came from one sample sequenced in a study of blood T cell repertoires in COVID-19. Some clones are missing from TCRdb's copy, which holds only in-frame ones; the method was immunoSEQ multiplex PCR. The sample includes nearly 250,000 clones, about 82% of them seen just once. Sequencing was carried out using peripheral blood. The receptors here all came from a woman over 75 with COVID-19, enrolled during active disease.

The gene calls are TRBV27 and TRBJ2-1; 8 bases line up with TRBD2. The CDR3 loop spans 13 amino acids. J was trimmed by 9 bases and V by 6 bases; bases with no gene match: 7. Germline loops: CDR1 MNHEY, CDR2 SMNVEV (reference sequence). This CDR3 is CASSQRGSSEQFF. DNA for the CDR3: TGTGCCAGCAGCCAGCGGGGGAGTAGTGAGCAGTTCTTC.

This chain links TRBV15 with TRBJ2-7, with a tentative D call TRBD1 (6 bases). The CDR3 sequence is 15 residues long. Trimming pared 6 bases from V and 3 bases from J, leaving 18 bases between. From germline, CDR1 is LNHNV and CDR2 YYDKDF (reference sequence). The CDR3 DNA is TGTGCCACCAGTATATCGGGGCAGGGGAACTACGAGCAGTACTTC. Residues: CATSISGQGNYEQYF.

J is TRBJ1-4 and V is TRBV24-1; D may be TRBD1 (6 bases). The germline V gene encodes CDR1 KGHDR and CDR2 SFDVKD. This CDR3 has 17 residues. Deletions cut 2 bases from V and 8 bases from J, with 20 bases between. CDR3 coding DNA: TGTGCCACCAGTGATTGGGTCTACAGGGCCGAGGTCGAAAAACTGTTTTTT. This translates into CATSDWVYRAEVEKLFF.

The chain couples TRBV3-1 (or the pseudogene TRBV3-2) to TRBJ2-5, with 8 bases that match TRBD1. CDR1 is LGHDT, CDR2 YNNKEL, per germline (reference sequence). After removal of 1 base from V and 5 bases from J, the junction contained 9 bases not matched to a gene. CDR3 length: 16 amino acids. The CDR3 protein is CASSQGYRGERETQYF. In DNA, the CDR3 is TGTGCCAGCAGCCAAGGTTACAGGGGGGAGCGGGAGACCCAGTACTTC.